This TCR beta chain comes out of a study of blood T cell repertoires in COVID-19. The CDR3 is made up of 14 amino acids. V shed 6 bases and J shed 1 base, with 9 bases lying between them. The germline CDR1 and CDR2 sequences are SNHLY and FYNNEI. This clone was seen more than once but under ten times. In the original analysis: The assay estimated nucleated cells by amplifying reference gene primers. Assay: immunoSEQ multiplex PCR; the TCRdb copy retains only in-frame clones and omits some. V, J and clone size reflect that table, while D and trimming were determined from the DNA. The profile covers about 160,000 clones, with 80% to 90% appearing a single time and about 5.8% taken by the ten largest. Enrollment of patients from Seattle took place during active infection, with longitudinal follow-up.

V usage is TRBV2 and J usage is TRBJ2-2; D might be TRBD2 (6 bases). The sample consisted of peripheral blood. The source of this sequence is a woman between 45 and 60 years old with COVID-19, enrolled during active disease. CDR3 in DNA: TGTGCCAGCAGCCAGGGACTGAACACCGGGGAGCTGTTTTTT. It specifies CASSQGLNTGELFF.